This T cell receptor (beta chain) was profiled in a study of cytomegalovirus exposure and HLA in healthy donors. Per germline, CDR1 SGHNT and CDR2 YYREEE (reference sequence). V lost 2 bases and J lost 0, with 14 bases in between. This CDR3 is built from 16 residues. Both 60 Vbeta primers and 13 Jbeta primers went into the PCR. Here immunoSEQ multiplex PCR was the method, and the copy in TCRdb shows in-frame clones only, minus some. Among roughly 90,000 clones listed, approximately 69% were seen once. The clonotype originates from a man aged 30-40 years in good health and CMV-seropositive. The V call is TRBV5-4, the J call TRBJ1-2; no firm D call. Source material: PBMCs. The DNA for the CDR3 is TGTGCCAGCAGCTTTGGAGTGGGAGCCTCTAACTATGGCTACACCTTC. It translates to CASSFGVGASNYGYTF.